In its sample, the clone carrying this TCR beta chain was seen a few times. Antigen specificity is unknown. The V segment lost 1 base and the J segment 6 bases; nucleotides outside the gene matches: 0. The CDR3 has 12 amino acids. Looked up from germline, CDR1 is SGHNT and CDR2 is YYREEE (reference sequence). TCRdb independently ran MiXCR on the 5' RACE reads; one entry per CDR3 protein. The sample has over 40,000 distinct CDR3 sequences, roughly 12% seen once. This specimen belongs to a study of T-cell memory formation after mild COVID-19. On the study more broadly: Each donor largely had its own TCR clusters. General study findings and limits: Clones contracting over day 15 to 85 were CD4/CD8 balanced, with later expanders leaning CD4+. The finding that pre-infection memory included some responding clones suggested that cross-reactive memory joined.

This chain uses TRBV5-4 with TRBJ2-7, with TRBD1 matching 8 bases. This receptor was identified in a young man who had mild COVID-19 (a few samples of this study predate the infection). Cell type and time point are not known. The material sequenced was PBMCs or a T cell subset sorted from them (not recorded which). CDR3 nucleotides: TGTGCCAGCAGCTTGACAGGGGGCGAGCAGTACTTC. Encoded protein: CASSLTGGEQYF.